Listed below are T cell receptor beta chains from one sample, sequenced in a study of blood T cells in healthy people across ages. Via MiXCR, TCRdb re-called the 5' RACE reads, giving one row per CDR3 protein. The sample has 700,000 to 850,000 distinct CDR3 sequences, 53% seen once. The specimen was blood. These receptors were taken from a man older than 75 in good health. Both conserved end residues are part of each CDR3. Fields, in order: J gene, clone size, V gene, D gene, CDR3 protein, CDR3 DNA. The D gene is left open where the match is weak. Clone size appears in some rows only: once, few, many, or a class for an expanded clone.

>TRBJ1-6|-|TRBV6-6|TRBD1
CASKGTGAQGRVSPLHF
TGTGCCAGCAAGGGGACAGGGGCTCAGGGAAGGGTTTCACCCCTCCACTTT
>TRBJ2-7|-|TRBV5-4|-
CASSTTGASYEQYF
TGTGCCAGCAGCACGACGGGGGCCTCCTACGAGCAGTACTTC
>TRBJ2-1|few|TRBV12-3/TRBV12-4|-
CASSPARDNNEQFF
TGTGCCAGCAGTCCCGCTCGGGACAACAATGAGCAGTTCTTC
>TRBJ1-1|-|TRBV14|-
CASGRDRTGGFTEAFF
TGTGCCAGCGGCCGAGATAGGACGGGAGGCTTCACTGAAGCTTTCTTT
>TRBJ2-7|-|TRBV20-1|-
CSALGGSYEQYF
TGCAGTGCCCTAGGGGGCTCCTACGAGCAGTACTTC
>TRBJ2-4|-|TRBV29-1|-
CSVGGAEDIQYF
TGCAGCGTTGGGGGGGCGGAGGACATTCAGTACTTC
>TRBJ1-2|few|TRBV7-2|-
CASSLASVRGPNYGYTF
TGTGCCAGCAGCTTAGCGTCCGTAAGGGGTCCTAACTATGGCTACACCTTC
>TRBJ2-1|-|TRBV29-1|-
CSVEDSGFNEQFF
TGCAGCGTTGAGGACAGCGGATTCAATGAGCAGTTCTTC
>TRBJ1-2|-|TRBV25-1|-
CASSDGLRTYTF
TGTGCCAGCAGTGACGGTCTTCGGACCTACACCTTC
>TRBJ1-1|-|TRBV5-6|-
CASSFQLNTEAFF
TGTGCCAGCAGCTTTCAACTGAACACTGAAGCTTTCTTT
>TRBJ2-3|-|TRBV4-1|TRBD2
CASSQEAGTNHRYAYF
TGCGCCAGCAGCCAAGAGGCCGGGACTAATCACAGATACGCGTATTTT
>TRBJ2-4|few|TRBV4-1|TRBD2
CASSQERTSGREQYF
TGCGCCAGCAGCCAAGAGCGGACTAGCGGGAGGGAGCAGTACTTC
>TRBJ2-7|-|TRBV21-1|-
CASASGRQGTYEQYF
TGTGCCAGCGCAAGCGGTCGACAGGGCACCTACGAGCAGTACTTC
>TRBJ1-1|few|TRBV11-1|-
CASSEPDMGNTEAFF
TGTGCCAGCAGCGAGCCCGACATGGGGAACACTGAAGCTTTCTTT
>TRBJ1-2|-|TRBV4-2|TRBD1
CASSQEEGQGFGYTF
TGTGCCAGCAGCCAAGAGGAGGGACAGGGATTCGGCTACACCTTC
>TRBJ2-3|-|TRBV12-3/TRBV12-4|-
CASSFSGDRAGRYAYF
TGTGCCAGCAGTTTTTCAGGGGACAGAGCGGGAAGATACGCGTATTTT
>TRBJ2-1|-|TRBV20-1|-
CSASPARRAEYNEQFF
TGCAGTGCTAGCCCCGCCCGGAGGGCCGAGTACAATGAGCAGTTCTTC
>TRBJ2-1|once|TRBV7-9|TRBD2
CASSSLGGVASYNEQFF
TGTGCCAGCAGCTCCCTTGGGGGGGTAGCGTCCTACAATGAGCAGTTCTTC
>TRBJ1-6|-|TRBV7-2|TRBD1
CASSILTGGDSPLHF
TGTGCCAGCAGCATCCTCACAGGGGGCGATTCACCCCTCCACTTT
>TRBJ2-5|few|TRBV21-1|-
CASSKEGPQETQYF
TGTGCCAGCAGCAAAGAGGGGCCCCAGGAGACCCAGTACTTC
>TRBJ2-1|-|TRBV20-1|-
CSARDYQRWQNEQFF
TGCAGTGCTAGAGATTATCAGCGTTGGCAAAATGAGCAGTTCTTC
>TRBJ2-7|many|TRBV25-1|-
CASSEGEGPPYEQYF
TGTGCCAGCAGTGAAGGGGAAGGACCGCCGTACGAGCAGTACTTC
>TRBJ2-1|few|TRBV3-1|TRBD2
CASSPRTSGYDEQFF
TGTGCCAGCAGCCCAAGGACTAGCGGGTACGATGAGCAGTTCTTC
>TRBJ2-7|-|TRBV20-1|TRBD2
CSARDLSGNYEQYF
TGCAGTGCTAGAGATCTGAGCGGGAACTACGAGCAGTACTTC
>TRBJ2-1|-|TRBV5-1|TRBD2
CASSRGLAGGPYNEQFF
TGCGCCAGCAGCAGGGGACTAGCGGGAGGGCCCTACAATGAGCAGTTCTTC
>TRBJ2-7|many|TRBV29-1|TRBD2
CSASSGGEQYF
TGCAGCGCTTCCTCGGGGGGCGAGCAGTACTTC